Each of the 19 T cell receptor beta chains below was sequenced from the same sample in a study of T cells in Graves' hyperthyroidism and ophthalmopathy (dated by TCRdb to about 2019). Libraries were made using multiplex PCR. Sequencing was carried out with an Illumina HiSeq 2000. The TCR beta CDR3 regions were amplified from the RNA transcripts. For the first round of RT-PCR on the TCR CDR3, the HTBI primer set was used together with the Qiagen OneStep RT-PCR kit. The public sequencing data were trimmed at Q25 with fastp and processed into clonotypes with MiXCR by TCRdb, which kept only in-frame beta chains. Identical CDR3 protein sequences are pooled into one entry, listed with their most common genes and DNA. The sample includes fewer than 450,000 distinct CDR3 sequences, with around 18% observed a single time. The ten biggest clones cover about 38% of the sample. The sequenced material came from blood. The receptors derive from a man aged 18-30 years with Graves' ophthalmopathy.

The chain's CDR3 is CSARDRGTEPLGGYTF. The CDR3 DNA reads as TGCAGTGCTAGAGATCGGGGGACCGAGCCCCTTGGGGGCTACACCTTC. The chain carries TRBV20-1 and TRBJ1-2, with D tentatively TRBD1 (5 bases). V lost 0 bases and J lost 8, with 22 bases in between. The CDR3 is 16 residues long. CDR1 and CDR2 (germline): DFQATT, SNEGSKA (reference sequence).

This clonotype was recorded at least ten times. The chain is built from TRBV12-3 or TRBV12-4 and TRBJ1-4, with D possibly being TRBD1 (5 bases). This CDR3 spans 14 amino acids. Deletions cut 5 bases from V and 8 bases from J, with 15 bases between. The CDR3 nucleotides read TGTGCCAGCAGTCCTCGGACAAGCGGAGAAAAACTGTTTTTT. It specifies CASSPRTSGEKLFF.

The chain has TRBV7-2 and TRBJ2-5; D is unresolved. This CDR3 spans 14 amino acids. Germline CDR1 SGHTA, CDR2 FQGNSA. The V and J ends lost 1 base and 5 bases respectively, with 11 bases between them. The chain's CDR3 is CASSLGWAGETQYF. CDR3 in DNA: TGTGCCAGCAGCTTAGGGTGGGCTGGGGAGACCCAGTACTTC. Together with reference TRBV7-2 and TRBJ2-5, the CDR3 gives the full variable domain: GAGVSQSPSNKVTEKGKDVELRCDPISGHTALYWYRQSLGQGLEFLIYFQGNSAPDKSGLPSDRFSAERTGGSVSTLTIQRTQQEDSAVYLCASSLGWAGETQYFGPGTRLLVL.

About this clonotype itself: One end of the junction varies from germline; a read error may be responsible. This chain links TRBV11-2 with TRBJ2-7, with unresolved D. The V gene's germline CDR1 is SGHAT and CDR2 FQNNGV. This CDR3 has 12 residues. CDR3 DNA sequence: TGTGCCAGCAGCTTAAACAGCTACGAGCAGTGCTTC. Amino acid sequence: CASSLNSYEQCF.

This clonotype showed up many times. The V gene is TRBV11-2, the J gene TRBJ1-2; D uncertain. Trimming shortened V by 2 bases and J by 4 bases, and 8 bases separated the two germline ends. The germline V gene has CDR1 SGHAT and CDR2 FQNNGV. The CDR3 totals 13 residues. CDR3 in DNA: TGTGCCAGCAGCTTATTTTTCCCCTATGGCTACACCTTC. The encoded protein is CASSLFFPYGYTF.

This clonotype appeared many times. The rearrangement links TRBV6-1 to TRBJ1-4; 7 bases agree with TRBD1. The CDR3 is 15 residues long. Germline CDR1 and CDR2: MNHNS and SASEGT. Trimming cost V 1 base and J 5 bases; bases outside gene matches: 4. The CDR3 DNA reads TGTGCCAGCAGTGAAGACGCAGGGGGAAATGAAAAACTGTTTTTT. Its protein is CASSEDAGGNEKLFF.

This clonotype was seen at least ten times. The CDR3, as DNA: TGTGCCAGCTCACCTACGACAGGAGGAGGCTACACCTTC. Amino acids: CASSPTTGGGYTF. This sequence joins TRBV18 and TRBJ1-2, with D maybe TRBD1 (6 bases). Germline lookup yields CDR1 KGHSH and CDR2 LQKENI. V dropped 3 bases and J dropped 8 bases, with 13 bases sitting between them. The CDR3 consists of 13 residues.

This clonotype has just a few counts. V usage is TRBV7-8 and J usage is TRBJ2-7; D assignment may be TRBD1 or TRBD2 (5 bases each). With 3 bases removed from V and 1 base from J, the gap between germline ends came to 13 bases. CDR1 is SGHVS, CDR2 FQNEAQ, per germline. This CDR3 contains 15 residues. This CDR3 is CASSFARDGSYEQYF. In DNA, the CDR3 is TGTGCCAGCAGCTTCGCCCGGGACGGTTCCTACGAGCAGTACTTC. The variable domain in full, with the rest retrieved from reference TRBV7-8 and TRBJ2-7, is GAGVSQSPRYKVAKRGQDVALRCDPISGHVSLFWYQQALGQGPEFLTYFQNEAQLDKSGLPSDRFFAERPEGSVSTLKIQRTQQEDSAVYLCASSFARDGSYEQYFGPGTRLTVT.

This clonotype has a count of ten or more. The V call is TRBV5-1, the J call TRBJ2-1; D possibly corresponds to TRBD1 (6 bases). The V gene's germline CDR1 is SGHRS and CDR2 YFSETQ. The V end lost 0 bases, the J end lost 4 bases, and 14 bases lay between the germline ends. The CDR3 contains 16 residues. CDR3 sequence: CASSLAGRGLYNEQFF. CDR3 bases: TGCGCCAGCAGCTTGGCGGGCAGGGGCCTTTACAATGAGCAGTTCTTC.

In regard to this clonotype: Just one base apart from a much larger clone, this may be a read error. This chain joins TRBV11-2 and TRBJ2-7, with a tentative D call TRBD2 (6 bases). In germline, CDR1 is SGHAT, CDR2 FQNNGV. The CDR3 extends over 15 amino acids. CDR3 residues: CASSLSGVGSYKQYF. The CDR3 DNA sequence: TGTGCCAGCAGCTTATCGGGGGTCGGCTCCTACAAGCAGTACTTC.

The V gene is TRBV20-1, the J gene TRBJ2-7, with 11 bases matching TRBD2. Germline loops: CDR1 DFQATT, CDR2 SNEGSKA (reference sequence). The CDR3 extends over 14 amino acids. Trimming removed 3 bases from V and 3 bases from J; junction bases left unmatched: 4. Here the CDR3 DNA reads TGCAGTGCTAGCCCACTAGCGGGAGACTACGAGCAGTACTTC. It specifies CSASPLAGDYEQYF.

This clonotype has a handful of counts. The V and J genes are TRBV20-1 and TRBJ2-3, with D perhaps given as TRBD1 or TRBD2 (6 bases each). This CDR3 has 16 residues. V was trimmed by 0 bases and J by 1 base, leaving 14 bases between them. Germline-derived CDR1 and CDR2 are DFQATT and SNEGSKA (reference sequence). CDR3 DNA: TGCAGTGCTAGAGAGGGGGCGGGAACGGGCACAGATACGCAGTATTTT. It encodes CSAREGAGTGTDTQYF.

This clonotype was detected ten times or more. CDR3 bases: TGTGCCAGCAGCTTAGAGATGGCTGATTACAATGAGCAGTTCTTC. This encodes CASSLEMADYNEQFF. The rearrangement joins TRBV7-2 to TRBJ2-1, with D unresolved. CDR1 and CDR2 (germline): SGHTA, FQGNSA. The CDR3 has 15 residues. Trimming removed 1 base at V and 4 bases at J, with 11 bases between.

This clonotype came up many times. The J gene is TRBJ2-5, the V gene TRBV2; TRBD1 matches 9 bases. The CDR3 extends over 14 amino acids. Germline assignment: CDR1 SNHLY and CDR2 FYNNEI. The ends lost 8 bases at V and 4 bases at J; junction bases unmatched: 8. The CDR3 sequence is CASQRTGVLETQYF. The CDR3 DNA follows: TGTGCCAGCCAGAGGACAGGGGTTTTAGAGACCCAGTACTTC.

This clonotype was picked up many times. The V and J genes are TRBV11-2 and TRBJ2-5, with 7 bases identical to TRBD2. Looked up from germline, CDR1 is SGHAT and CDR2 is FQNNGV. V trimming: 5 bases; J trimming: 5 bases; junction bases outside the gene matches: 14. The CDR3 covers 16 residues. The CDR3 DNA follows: TGTGCCAGCAGCCAGACACTAGCGTTGGGTGTGGAGACCCAGTACTTC. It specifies CASSQTLALGVETQYF.

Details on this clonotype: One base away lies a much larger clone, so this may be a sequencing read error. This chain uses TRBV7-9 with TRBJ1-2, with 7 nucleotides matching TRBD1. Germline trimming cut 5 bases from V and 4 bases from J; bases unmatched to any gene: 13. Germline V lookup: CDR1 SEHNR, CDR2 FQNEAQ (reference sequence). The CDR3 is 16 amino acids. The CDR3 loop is CASSACRGADLYGYTF. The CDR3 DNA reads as TGTGCCAGCAGCGCGTGCAGGGGGGCCGACCTCTATGGCTACACCTTC.

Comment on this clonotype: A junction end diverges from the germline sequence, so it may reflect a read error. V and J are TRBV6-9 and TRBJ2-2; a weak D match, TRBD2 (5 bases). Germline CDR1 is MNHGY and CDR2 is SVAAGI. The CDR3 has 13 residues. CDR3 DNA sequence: TGCGCCAGCGGTGTACGGCTTACCGGGGAGCTGTTTTTT. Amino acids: CASGVRLTGELFF.

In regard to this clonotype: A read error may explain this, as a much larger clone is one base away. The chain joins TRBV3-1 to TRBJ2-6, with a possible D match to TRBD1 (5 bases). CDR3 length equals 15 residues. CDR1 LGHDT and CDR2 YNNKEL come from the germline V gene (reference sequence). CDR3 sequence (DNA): TGTGCCGGCAGCCTAGGGGTATCTGGGGCCAACGTCCTGACTTTC. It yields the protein CAGSLGVSGANVLTF.

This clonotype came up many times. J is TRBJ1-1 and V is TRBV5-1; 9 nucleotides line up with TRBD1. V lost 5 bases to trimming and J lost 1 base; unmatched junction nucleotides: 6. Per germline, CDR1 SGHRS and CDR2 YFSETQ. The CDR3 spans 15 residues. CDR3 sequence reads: CASSSTGGRNTEAFF. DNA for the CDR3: TGCGCCAGCAGTTCCACAGGGGGCAGGAACACTGAAGCTTTCTTT. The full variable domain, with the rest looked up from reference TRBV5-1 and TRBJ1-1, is KAGVTQTPRYLIKTRGQQVTLSCSPISGHRSVSWYQQTPGQGLQFLFEYFSETQRNKGNFPGRFSGRQFSNSRSEMNVSTLELGDSALYLCASSSTGGRNTEAFFGQGTRLTVV.